This TCR beta chain was found in a study of cytomegalovirus exposure and HLA in healthy donors. Study-wide results and caveats: In a later analysis, TCR association rates varied by HLA locus: DRB1 most, HLA-C fewest. Rare sequences made up most TCRs, while some public TCRs were found in many donors.

PCR employed 60 Vbeta and 13 Jbeta primers. Sequencing was performed with immunoSEQ multiplex PCR; in TCRdb, only in-frame clones are kept and a portion is missing. The table has 150,000 to 200,000 clones, roughly 80% seen once. As for the donors, each was a healthy bone marrow donor. Sampled while nominally healthy, donors likely had unrecorded immune exposures. Regarding this clone: The antigen is unknown.

The sequence was collected from a woman younger than 45 in good health and CMV-seronegative. Sequencing input: PBMCs.

CDR3 protein: CASKPGTASYEQYF. DNA for the CDR3: TGTGCCAGTAAGCCCGGGACAGCGAGCTACGAGCAGTACTTC. The rearrangement uses TRBV19 and TRBJ2-7, with 7 bases matching TRBD1. After removal of 7 bases from V and 3 bases from J, the junction contained 9 bases not matched to a gene. The CDR3 length is 14 residues. Germline assignment: CDR1 LNHDA and CDR2 SQIVND (reference sequence).